The 5 T cell receptor beta chains reported below all come from one sample, sequenced in a study of identical twins. Each CDR3 protein gets one entry after TCRdb re-called the 5' RACE reads with MiXCR. The repertoire holds hundreds of thousands of distinct CDR3 sequences, with approximately 13% as singletons. Separately, the same data were catalogued under a study of yellow fever vaccine responses in identical twins.

Sequencing was done on a sample of CD8+ T cells sorted from blood. These receptors were taken from a woman between 18 and 29 years old in good health.

This clonotype was recorded at least ten times. The chain's CDR3 is CSARDSSYEQYV. The CDR3 DNA follows: TGCAGTGCTAGGGACAGCTCCTACGAGCAGTACGTC. V is TRBV20-1 and J is TRBJ2-7; D possibly corresponds to TRBD1 (6 bases). Trimming took off 3 bases at V and 0 bases at J, with 6 bases between the two ends. The CDR3 has 12 residues. Germline CDR1 and CDR2: DFQATT and SNEGSKA (reference sequence).

This chain uses TRBV2 with TRBJ2-3, with TRBD2 identical over 8 bases. The germline V gene has CDR1 SNHLY and CDR2 FYNNEI. The J segment lost 4 bases and the V segment lost 2 bases, leaving 8 bases of the junction unmatched. The CDR3 length is 16 residues. In DNA, the CDR3 is TGTGCCAGCAGTGAAATCGGGGGACTAGATCCAGATACGCAGTATTTT. This gives the protein CASSEIGGLDPDTQYF.

This clonotype was seen a few times. The rearrangement joins TRBV4-1 to TRBJ2-3; D call uncertain. Germline V lookup: CDR1 MGHRA, CDR2 YSYEKL. V was pared by 8 bases and J by 2 bases, with 17 bases between. This CDR3 spans 15 amino acids. In DNA form, the CDR3 reads TGCGCCAGCGCTACCCTGGACGCATACACAGATACGCAGTATTTT. It codes for CASATLDAYTDTQYF.

The table lists this clonotype with a few counts. The J gene is TRBJ2-2, the V gene TRBV4-1; no clear D. Trimming took 4 bases from V and 7 from J, leaving 13 bases between them. Germline loops: CDR1 MGHRA, CDR2 YSYEKL. The length of the CDR3 is 14 residues. In DNA, the CDR3 is TGCGCCAGCAGCCCGAGGAATGGAGACGGGGAGCTGTTTTTT. Amino acid sequence: CASSPRNGDGELFF.

This clonotype has just a few counts. The chain couples TRBV4-1 to TRBJ1-6; the D gene is possibly TRBD1 (5 bases). CDR1 and CDR2 from the germline V gene are MGHRA and YSYEKL. The CDR3 runs 18 residues. The ends were cut back, 3 bases at V and 0 bases at J, with 15 bases in the middle. The DNA of the CDR3 is TGCGCCAGCAGCCACGCAAGTAGGGGAGTCTCCTATAATTCACCCCTCCACTTT. It codes for CASSHASRGVSYNSPLHF.